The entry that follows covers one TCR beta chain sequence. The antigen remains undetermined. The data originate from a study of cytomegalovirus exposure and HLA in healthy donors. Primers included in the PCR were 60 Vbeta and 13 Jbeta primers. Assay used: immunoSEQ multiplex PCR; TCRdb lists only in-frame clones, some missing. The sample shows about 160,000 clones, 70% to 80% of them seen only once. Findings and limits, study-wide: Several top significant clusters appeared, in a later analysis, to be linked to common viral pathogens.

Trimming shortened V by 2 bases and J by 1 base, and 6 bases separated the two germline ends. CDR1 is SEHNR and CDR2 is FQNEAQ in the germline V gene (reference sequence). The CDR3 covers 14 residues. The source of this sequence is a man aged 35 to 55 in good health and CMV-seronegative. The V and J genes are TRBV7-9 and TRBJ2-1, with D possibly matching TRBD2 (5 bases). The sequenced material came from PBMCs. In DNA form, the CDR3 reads TGTGCCAGCAGCTTATCGGGGTCCTACAATGAGCAGTTCTTC. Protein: CASSLSGSYNEQFF.